This T cell receptor beta chain emerged from a study of OX40 agonist ivuxolimab in advanced cancers. With regard to the full study: Ivuxolimab, which targeted the costimulatory receptor OX40 (CD134), was an agonistic, fully human IgG2 monoclonal antibody. Intravenous ivuxolimab was administered to patients every 2 weeks at six dose levels: 0.01, 0.1, 0.3, 1.5, 3 and 10 mg/kg. Of the roughly 52 dose-escalation patients, hepatocellular carcinoma was present in about 20, melanoma in approximately 15, renal cell carcinoma in 9 and head and neck cancer in 9. The dose-escalation cohort was roughly 87% male with a mean age of approximately 60 years, ranging from about 20 to 80. Patients were allowed to have had prior anti-PD-1, anti-PD-L1 or anti-CTLA-4 therapy, and around 40% of the dose-escalation patients had previously received checkpoint inhibitors. Three dose-escalation patients achieved partial responses, one with hepatocellular carcinoma and two with cutaneous melanoma. The point of sequencing TCRbeta in the periphery was to test whether ivuxolimab changed TCR sequence diversity and drove clonal T-cell expansion. The monotherapy dose-escalation portion (N ≈ 50 patients) of the phase I ivuxolimab trial is reported in the paper. Broad study findings and their caveats: Low levels of normalized T-cell clonal expansion were also shown by some nonresponding patients. The antigen specificity of the peripheral T cells that underwent clonal expansion was not determined. After ivuxolimab, CD8+ T cells had more expanded clones than CD4+ T cells on average. In the 0.1-3.0 mg/kg groups, partial responders had among the lowest normalized peripheral clonal expansion, particularly in CD8+ T cells. At doses from 0.1 to 3.0 mg/kg, clonal expansion was seen in both CD4+ and CD8+ blood T cells between baseline and week 6.

Notes on this clone: It has no known antigen specificity. Base qualities are not at hand, and no much larger clone is one base apart.

V and J lose 3 bases and 0 bases, and a span of 7 bases separates them. Taken from cysteine to phenylalanine, the CDR3 has 14 residues. The entry retains the CDR3 DNA only, 42 bases that are in frame from base 1. From a lookup of the germline V gene, CDR1 and CDR2 are KGHSH and LQKENI. Patients with autoimmune disease history or receiving systemic immunosuppression were excluded from the trial. Peripheral blood for TCR sequencing was collected from all dose cohorts at baseline, on cycle 4 day 1, and on cycle 7 day 1. The samples were taken from a phase I, first-in-human, multicenter, open-label dose-escalation trial of ivuxolimab. Adults with locally advanced or metastatic head and neck squamous cell, hepatocellular, melanoma or renal cell carcinoma were enrolled in the trial. Before TCR sequencing, CD4+ T cells and CD8+ T cells were sorted from peripheral blood as separate populations. For sequencing of the TCRbeta CDR3 region, genomic DNA was extracted from the sorted cells. TCRbeta CDR3 regions were sequenced using the immunoSEQ Assay. As stored in TCRdb, this immuneACCESS dataset retains in-frame rearrangements with V and J assigned. A fraction of the clones does not appear; measured against another copy, unresolved V genes explain less than half of the discrepancy, and the remainder lacks a known reason. Here the sample has 99,000 or so clones; around 90% occur a single time. The ten largest clonotypes hold about 0.31% of the sample.

Recombination linked TRBV18 to TRBJ2-3; matching of 5 bases hints at TRBD2 as the D gene. The receptor was derived from an adult with an advanced solid tumor such as melanoma, head and neck, liver or kidney cancer. Here the sequenced sample was CD4+ or CD8+ T cells sorted from blood, taken in a trial of the OX40 agonist ivuxolimab. Here the CDR3 is given as CASSPSVSTDTQYF. The nucleotides are TGTGCCAGCTCACCTAGCGTTAGCACAGATACGCAGTATTTT. The full variable domain, with segments outside the CDR3 supplied by the reference TRBV18 and TRBJ2-3 proteins, appears as NAGVMQNPRHLVRRRGQEARLRCSPMKGHSHVYWYRQLPEEGLKFMVYLQKENIIDESGMPKERFSAEFPKEGPSILRIQQVVRGDSAAYFCASSPSVSTDTQYFGPGTRLTVL.